The subject of this entry is one TCR beta chain. The data were taken from a study of human T cells and chemical hapten exposure. Study in general: Slight volume differences across pooled libraries mainly accounted for varying per-sample TCR yields.

The CDR3 runs 12 residues. From germline, CDR1 is SGHRS and CDR2 YFSETQ. Deletions cut 4 bases from V and 8 bases from J, with 9 bases between. The time point here: healthy volunteer bleed at 6 weeks. Total RNA was isolated from unfractionated whole blood. TCRdb passed the RACE reads through MiXCR, listing each CDR3 protein once. Among tens of thousands of distinct CDR3 sequences listed, 8.6% were seen once. The receptor was isolated from a male donor in good health. Some clones in this sample may be carry-over from other donors' samples. The V and J genes are TRBV5-1 and TRBJ1-4; D ambiguous. Material: whole blood. CDR3 in DNA: TGCGCCAGCAGCCTGACATCAGAAAAACTGTTTTTT. Encoded protein: CASSLTSEKLFF.